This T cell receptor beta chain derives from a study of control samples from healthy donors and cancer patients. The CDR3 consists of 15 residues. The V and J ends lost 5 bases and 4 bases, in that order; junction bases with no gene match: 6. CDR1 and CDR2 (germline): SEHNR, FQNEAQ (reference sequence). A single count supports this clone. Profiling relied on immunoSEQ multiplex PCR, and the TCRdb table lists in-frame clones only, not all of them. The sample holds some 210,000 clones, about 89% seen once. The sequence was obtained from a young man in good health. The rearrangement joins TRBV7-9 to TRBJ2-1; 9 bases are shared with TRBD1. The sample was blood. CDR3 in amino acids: CASSLEQGAYNEQFF. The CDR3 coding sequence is TGTGCCAGCAGCCTCGAACAGGGGGCATACAATGAGCAGTTCTTC. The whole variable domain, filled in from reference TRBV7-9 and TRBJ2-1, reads DTGVSQNPRHKITKRGQNVTFRCDPISEHNRLYWYRQTLGQGPEFLTYFQNEAQLEKSRLLSDRFSAERPKGSFSTLEIQRTEQGDSAMYLCASSLEQGAYNEQFFGPGTRLTVL.